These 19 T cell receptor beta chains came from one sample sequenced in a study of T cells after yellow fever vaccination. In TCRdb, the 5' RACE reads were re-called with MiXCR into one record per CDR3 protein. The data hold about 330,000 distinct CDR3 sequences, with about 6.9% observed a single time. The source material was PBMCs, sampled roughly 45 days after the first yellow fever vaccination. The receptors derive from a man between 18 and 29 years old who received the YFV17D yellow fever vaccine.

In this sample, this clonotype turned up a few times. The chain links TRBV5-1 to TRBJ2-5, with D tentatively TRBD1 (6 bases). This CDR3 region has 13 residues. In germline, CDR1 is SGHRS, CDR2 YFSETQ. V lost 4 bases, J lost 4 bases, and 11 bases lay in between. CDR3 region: CASSPMGAETQYF. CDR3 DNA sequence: TGCGCCAGCAGCCCGATGGGGGCAGAGACCCAGTACTTC. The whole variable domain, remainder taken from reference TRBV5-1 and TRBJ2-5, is KAGVTQTPRYLIKTRGQQVTLSCSPISGHRSVSWYQQTPGQGLQFLFEYFSETQRNKGNFPGRFSGRQFSNSRSEMNVSTLELGDSALYLCASSPMGAETQYFGPGTRLLVL.

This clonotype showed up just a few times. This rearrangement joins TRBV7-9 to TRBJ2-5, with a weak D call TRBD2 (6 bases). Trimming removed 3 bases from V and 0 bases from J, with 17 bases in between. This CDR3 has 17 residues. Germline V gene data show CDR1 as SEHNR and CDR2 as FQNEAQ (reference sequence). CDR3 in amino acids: CASSFALGLPNQETQYF. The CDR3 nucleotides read TGTGCCAGCAGCTTCGCCTTGGGACTGCCAAACCAAGAGACCCAGTACTTC.

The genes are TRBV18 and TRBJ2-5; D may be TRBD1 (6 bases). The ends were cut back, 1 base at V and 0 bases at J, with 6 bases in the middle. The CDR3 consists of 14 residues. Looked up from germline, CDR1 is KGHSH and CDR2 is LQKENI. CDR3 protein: CASSPQGDQETQYF. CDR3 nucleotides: TGTGCCAGCTCACCACAGGGGGACCAAGAGACCCAGTACTTC.

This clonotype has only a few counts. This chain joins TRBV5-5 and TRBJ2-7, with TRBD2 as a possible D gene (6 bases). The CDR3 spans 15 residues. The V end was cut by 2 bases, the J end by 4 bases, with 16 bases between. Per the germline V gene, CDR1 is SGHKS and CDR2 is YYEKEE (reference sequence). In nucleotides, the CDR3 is TGTGCCAGCAGCTTCGGGGGACGGACAACTTACGAGCAGTACTTC. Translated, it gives CASSFGGRTTYEQYF.

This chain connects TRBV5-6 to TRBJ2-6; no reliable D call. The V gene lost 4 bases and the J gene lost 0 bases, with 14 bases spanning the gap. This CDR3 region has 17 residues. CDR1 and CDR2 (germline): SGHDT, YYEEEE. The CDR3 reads CASSGADSSSGANVLTF. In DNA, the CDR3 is TGTGCCAGCAGCGGAGCAGACTCCAGCTCTGGGGCCAACGTCCTGACTTTC.

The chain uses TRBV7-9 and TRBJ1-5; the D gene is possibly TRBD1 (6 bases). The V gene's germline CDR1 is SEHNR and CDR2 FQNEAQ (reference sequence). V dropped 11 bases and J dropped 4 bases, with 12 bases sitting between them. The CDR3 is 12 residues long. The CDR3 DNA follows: TGTGCCTCCCAAGGGGGGAATCAGCCCCAGCATTTT. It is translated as CASQGGNQPQHF.

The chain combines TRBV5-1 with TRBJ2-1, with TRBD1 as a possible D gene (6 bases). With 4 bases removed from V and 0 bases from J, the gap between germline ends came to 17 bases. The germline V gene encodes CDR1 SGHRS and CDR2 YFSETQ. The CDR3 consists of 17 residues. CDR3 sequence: CASSTRQVISSYNEQFF. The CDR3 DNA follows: TGCGCCAGCAGCACTCGACAGGTTATTAGCTCCTACAATGAGCAGTTCTTC.

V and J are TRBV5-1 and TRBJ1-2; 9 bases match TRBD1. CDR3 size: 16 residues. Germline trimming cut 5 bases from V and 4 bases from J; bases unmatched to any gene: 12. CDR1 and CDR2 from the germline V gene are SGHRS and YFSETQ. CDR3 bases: TGCGCCAGCAGGCCGGGACAGGGAGAACCTGGCTATGGCTACACCTTC. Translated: CASRPGQGEPGYGYTF.

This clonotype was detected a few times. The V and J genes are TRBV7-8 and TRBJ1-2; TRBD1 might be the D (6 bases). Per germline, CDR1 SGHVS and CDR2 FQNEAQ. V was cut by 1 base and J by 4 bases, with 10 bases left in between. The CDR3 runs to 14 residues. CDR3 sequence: CASSLVGGLYGYTF. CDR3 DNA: TGTGCCAGCAGCTTAGTGGGGGGCCTCTATGGCTACACCTTC.

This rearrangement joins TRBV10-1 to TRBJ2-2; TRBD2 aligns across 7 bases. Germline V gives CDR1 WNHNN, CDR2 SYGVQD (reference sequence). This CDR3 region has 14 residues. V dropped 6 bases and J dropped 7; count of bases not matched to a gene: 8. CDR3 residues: CASSPSGDYGELFF. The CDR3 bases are TGCGCCAGCAGCCCCTCGGGGGACTACGGGGAGCTGTTTTTT.

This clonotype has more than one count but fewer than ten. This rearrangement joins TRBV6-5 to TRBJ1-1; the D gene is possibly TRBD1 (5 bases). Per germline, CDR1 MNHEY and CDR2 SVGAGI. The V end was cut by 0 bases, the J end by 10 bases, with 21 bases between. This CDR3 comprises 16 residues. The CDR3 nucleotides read TGTGCCAGCAGTTACTCGTTCGGGGGATTTTTTAGCGGAGCTTTCTTT. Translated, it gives CASSYSFGGFFSGAFF.

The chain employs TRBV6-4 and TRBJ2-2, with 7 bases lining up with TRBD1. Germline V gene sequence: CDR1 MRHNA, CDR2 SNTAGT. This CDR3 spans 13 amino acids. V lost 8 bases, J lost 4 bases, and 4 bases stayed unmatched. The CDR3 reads CASADRVTGELFF. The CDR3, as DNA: TGTGCCAGCGCTGACAGGGTCACCGGGGAGCTGTTTTTT.

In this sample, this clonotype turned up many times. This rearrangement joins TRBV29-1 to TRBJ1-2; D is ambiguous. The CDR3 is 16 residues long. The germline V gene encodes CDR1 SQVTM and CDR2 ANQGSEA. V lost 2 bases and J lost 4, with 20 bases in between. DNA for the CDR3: TGCAGCGTTGAACATTCGGGCCTCACATCCCTCTATGGCTACACCTTC. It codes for CSVEHSGLTSLYGYTF.

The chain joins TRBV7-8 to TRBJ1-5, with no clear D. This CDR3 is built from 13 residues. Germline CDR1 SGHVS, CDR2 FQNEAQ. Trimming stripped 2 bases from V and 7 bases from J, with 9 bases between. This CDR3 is CASSLLFGQPQHF. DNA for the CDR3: TGTGCCAGCAGCTTACTCTTCGGCCAGCCCCAGCATTTT.

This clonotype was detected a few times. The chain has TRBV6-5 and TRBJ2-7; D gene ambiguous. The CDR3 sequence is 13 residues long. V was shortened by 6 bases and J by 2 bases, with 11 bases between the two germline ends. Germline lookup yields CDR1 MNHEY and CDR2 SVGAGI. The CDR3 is CASRKGPAYEQYV. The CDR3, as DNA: TGTGCCAGCAGAAAAGGACCAGCCTACGAGCAGTACGTC.

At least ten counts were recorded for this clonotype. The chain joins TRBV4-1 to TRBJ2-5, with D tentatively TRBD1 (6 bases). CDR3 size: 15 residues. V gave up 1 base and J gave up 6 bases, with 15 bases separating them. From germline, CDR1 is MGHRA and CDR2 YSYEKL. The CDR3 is CASSQVSEGDQTQYF. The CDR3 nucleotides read TGCGCCAGCAGCCAAGTGTCTGAGGGGGACCAGACCCAGTACTTC.

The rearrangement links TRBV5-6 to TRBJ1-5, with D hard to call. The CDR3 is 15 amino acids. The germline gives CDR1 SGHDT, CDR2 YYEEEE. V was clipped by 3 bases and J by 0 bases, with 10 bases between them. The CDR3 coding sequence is TGTGCCAGCAGCTGGGGAGGAACTAGCAATCAGCCCCAGCATTTT. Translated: CASSWGGTSNQPQHF.

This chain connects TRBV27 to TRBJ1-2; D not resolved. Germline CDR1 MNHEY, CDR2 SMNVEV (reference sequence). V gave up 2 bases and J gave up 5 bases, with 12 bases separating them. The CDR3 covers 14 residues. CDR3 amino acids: CASSLALGGYGYTF. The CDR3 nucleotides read TGTGCCAGCAGTTTAGCCCTGGGAGGGTATGGCTACACCTTC.

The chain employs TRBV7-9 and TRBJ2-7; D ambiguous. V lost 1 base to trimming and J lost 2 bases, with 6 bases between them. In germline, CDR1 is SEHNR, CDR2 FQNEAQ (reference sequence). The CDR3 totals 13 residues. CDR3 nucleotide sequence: TGTGCCAGCAGCTTAGTGGGCCCCTACGAGCAGTACGTC. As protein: CASSLVGPYEQYV.